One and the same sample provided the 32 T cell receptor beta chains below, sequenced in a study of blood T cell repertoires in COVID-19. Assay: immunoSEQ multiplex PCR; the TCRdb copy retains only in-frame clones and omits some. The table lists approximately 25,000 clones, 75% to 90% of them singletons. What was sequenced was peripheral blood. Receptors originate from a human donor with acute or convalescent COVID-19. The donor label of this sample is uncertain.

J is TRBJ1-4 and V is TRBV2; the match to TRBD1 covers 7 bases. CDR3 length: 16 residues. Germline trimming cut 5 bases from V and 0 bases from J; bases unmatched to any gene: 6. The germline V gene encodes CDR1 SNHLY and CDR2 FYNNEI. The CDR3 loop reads CASSLQGRATNEKLFF. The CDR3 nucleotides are TGTGCCAGCAGTCTACAGGGGCGTGCAACTAATGAAAAACTGTTTTTT. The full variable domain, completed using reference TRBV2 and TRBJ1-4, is EPEVTQTPSHQVTQMGQEVILRCVPISNHLYFYWYRQILGQKVEFLVSFYNNEISEKSEIFDDQFSVERPDGSNFTLKIRSTKLEDSAMYFCASSLQGRATNEKLFFGSGTQLSVL.

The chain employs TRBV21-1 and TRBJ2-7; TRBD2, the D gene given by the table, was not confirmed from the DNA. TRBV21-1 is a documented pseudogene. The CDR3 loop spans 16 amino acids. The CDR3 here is CASSLQGRGEGYEQYF. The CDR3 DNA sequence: TGTGCCAGCAGCCTCCAGGGACGGGGGGAGGGCTACGAGCAGTACTTC.

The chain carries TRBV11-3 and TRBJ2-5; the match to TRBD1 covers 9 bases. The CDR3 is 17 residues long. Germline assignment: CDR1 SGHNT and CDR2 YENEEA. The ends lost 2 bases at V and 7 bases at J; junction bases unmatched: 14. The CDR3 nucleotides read TGTGCCAGCAGCTTACATAGCCCGGGACAGGGTAGCGTGACCCAGTACTTC. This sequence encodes CASSLHSPGQGSVTQYF.

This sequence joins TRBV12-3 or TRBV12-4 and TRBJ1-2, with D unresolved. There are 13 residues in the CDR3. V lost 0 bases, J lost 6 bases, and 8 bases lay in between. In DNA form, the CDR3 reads TGTGCCAGCAGTTTAGCGGGGAGGGATGGCTACACCTTC. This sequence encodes CASSLAGRDGYTF.

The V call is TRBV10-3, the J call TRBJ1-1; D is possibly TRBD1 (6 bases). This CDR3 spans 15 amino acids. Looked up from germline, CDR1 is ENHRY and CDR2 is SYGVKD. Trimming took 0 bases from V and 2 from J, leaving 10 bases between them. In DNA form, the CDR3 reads TGTGCCATCAGTGAGTCGGACAGCCAAAACACTGAAGCTTTCTTT. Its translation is CAISESDSQNTEAFF.

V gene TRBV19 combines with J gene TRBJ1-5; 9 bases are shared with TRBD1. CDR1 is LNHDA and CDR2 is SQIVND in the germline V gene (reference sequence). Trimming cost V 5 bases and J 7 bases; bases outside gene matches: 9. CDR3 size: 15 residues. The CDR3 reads CASSDGQGSWQPQHF. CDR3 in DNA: TGTGCCAGTAGTGATGGACAGGGGTCTTGGCAGCCCCAGCATTTT.

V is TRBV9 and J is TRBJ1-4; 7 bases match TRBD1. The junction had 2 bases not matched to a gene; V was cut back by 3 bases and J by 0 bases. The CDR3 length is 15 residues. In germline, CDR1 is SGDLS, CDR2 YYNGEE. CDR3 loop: CASSATGTTNEKLFF. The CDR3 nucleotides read TGTGCCAGCAGCGCGACAGGGACAACTAATGAAAAACTGTTTTTT.

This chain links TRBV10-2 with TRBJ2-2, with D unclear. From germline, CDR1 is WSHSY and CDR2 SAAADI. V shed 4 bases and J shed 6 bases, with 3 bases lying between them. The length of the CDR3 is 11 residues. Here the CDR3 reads CASSAAGELFF. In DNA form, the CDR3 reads TGCGCCAGCAGTGCGGCCGGGGAGCTGTTTTTT.

The CDR3 nucleotides read TGCGCCAGCAGCTTACTCCAGGGGGCAGGCACCGGGGAGCTGTTTTTT. It codes for CASSLLQGAGTGELFF. J is TRBJ2-2 and V is TRBV5-1, with 8 bases fitting TRBD1. Germline CDR1 and CDR2: SGHRS and YFSETQ. V shed 2 bases, J shed 4 bases, and the junction held 7 bases outside the gene matches. There are 16 residues in the CDR3. Full variable domain (missing parts from reference TRBV5-1 and TRBJ2-2): KAGVTQTPRYLIKTRGQQVTLSCSPISGHRSVSWYQQTPGQGLQFLFEYFSETQRNKGNFPGRFSGRQFSNSRSEMNVSTLELGDSALYLCASSLLQGAGTGELFFGEGSRLTVL.

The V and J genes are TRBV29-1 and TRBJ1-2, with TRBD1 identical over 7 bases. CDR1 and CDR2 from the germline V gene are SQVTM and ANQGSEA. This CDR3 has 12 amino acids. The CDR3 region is CSALGGDYGYTF. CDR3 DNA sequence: TGCAGTGCTTTAGGGGGCGACTATGGCTACACCTTC.

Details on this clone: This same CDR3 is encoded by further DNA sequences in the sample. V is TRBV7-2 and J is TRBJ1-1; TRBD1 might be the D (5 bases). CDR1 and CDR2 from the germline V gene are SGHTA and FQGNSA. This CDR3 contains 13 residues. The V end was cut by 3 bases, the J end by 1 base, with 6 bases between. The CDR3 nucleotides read TGTGCCAGCAGCTTGACAGAGAACACTGAAGCTTTCTTT. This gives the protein CASSLTENTEAFF.

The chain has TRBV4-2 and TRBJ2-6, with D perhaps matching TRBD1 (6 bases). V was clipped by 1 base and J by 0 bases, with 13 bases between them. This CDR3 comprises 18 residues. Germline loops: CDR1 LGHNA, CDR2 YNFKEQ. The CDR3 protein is CASSQVSGAVSGANVLTF. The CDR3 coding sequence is TGTGCCAGCAGCCAAGTGTCAGGGGCCGTCTCTGGGGCCAACGTCCTGACTTTC.

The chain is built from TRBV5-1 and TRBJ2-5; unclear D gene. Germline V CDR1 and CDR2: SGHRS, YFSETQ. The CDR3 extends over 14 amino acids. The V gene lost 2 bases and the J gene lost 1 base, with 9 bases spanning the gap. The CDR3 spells CASSFLSGQETQYF. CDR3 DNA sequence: TGCGCCAGCAGCTTTCTCTCCGGCCAAGAGACCCAGTACTTC.

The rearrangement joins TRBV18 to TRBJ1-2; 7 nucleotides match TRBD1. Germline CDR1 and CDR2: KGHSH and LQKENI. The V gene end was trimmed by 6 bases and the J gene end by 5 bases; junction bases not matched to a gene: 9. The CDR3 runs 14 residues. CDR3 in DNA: TGTGCCAGCTCGAACTGGGACAGCGCTTATGGCTACACCTTC. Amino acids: CASSNWDSAYGYTF.

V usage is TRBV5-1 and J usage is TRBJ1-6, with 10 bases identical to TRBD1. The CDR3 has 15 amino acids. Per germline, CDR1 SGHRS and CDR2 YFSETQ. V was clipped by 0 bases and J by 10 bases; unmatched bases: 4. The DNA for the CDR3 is TGCGCCAGCAGCTTGGCGCGGACAGGGGGGTCACCCCTCCACTTT. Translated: CASSLARTGGSPLHF.

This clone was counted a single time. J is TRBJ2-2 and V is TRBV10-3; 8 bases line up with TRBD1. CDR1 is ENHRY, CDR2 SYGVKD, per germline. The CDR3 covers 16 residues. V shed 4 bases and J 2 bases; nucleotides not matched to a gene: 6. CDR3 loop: CAISAPGQANTGELFF. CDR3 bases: TGTGCCATCAGTGCGCCGGGACAGGCTAACACCGGGGAGCTGTTTTTT.

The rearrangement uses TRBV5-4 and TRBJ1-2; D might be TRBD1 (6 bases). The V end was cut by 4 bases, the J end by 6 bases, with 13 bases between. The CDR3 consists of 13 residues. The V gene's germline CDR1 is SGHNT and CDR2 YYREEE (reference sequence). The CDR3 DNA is TGTGCCAGCAGCCAGAGAAACAGGGATGGCTACACCTTC. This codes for CASSQRNRDGYTF.

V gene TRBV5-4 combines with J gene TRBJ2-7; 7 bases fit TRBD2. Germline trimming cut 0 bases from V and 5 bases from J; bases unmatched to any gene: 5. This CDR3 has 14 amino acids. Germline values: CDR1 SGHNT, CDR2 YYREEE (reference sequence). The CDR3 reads CASSLGGSRDEQYF. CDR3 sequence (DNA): TGTGCCAGCAGCTTGGGCGGGAGTAGAGACGAGCAGTACTTC.

DNA of the CDR3: TGTGCCAGCAGCCGCGCGGGCCCCGCCTACAATGAGCAGTTCTTC. It yields the protein CASSRAGPAYNEQFF. The V gene is TRBV6-2 or TRBV6-3, the J gene TRBJ2-1; a possible D gene is TRBD2 (5 bases). This CDR3 comprises 15 residues. Germline V gene lookup returns CDR1 MNHEY and CDR2 SVGEGT. Trimming cost V 6 bases and J 2 bases, with 14 bases left between them.

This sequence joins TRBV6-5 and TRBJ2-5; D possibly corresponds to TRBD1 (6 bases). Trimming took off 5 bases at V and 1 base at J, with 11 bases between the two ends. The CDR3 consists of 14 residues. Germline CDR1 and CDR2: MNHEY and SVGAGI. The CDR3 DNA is TGTGCCAGCAGTCGTGCAGGGGCCCAAGAGACCCAGTACTTC. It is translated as CASSRAGAQETQYF.

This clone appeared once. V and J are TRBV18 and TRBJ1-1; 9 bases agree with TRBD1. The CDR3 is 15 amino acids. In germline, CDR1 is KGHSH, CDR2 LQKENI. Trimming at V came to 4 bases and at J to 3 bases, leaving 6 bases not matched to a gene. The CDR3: CASSLGTGMDTEAFF. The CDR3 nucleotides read TGTGCCAGCTCACTAGGGACAGGGATGGACACTGAAGCTTTCTTT.

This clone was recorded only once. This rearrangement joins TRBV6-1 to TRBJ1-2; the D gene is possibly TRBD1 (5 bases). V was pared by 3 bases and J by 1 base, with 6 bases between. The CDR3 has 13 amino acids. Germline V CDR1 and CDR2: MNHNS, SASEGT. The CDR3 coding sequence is TGTGCCAGCAGTGAGACAGTTAACTATGGCTACACCTTC. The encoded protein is CASSETVNYGYTF.

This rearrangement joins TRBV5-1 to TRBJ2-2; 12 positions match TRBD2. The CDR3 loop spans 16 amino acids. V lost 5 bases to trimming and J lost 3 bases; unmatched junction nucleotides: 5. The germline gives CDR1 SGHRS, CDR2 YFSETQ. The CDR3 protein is CASRPGLAGYTGELFF. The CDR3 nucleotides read TGCGCCAGCAGACCGGGACTAGCGGGTTACACCGGGGAGCTGTTTTTT.

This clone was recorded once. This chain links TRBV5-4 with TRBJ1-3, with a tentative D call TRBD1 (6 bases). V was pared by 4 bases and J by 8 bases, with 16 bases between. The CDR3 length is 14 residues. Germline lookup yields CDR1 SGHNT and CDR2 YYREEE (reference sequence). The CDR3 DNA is TGTGCCAGCAGCCCCGGACAGCGGCGGGACACCATATATTTT. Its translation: CASSPGQRRDTIYF.

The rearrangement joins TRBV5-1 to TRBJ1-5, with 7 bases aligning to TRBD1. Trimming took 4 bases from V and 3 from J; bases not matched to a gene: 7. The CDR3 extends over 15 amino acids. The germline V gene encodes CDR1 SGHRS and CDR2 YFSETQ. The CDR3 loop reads CASSGTGALNQPQHF. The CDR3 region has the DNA TGCGCCAGCAGCGGAACAGGGGCCCTCAATCAGCCCCAGCATTTT.

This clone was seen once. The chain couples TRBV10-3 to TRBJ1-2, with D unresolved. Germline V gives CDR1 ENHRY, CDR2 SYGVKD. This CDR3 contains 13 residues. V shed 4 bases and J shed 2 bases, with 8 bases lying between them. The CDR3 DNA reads TGTGCCATCAGTGTTCGGGAGAACTATGGCTACACCTTC. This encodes CAISVRENYGYTF.

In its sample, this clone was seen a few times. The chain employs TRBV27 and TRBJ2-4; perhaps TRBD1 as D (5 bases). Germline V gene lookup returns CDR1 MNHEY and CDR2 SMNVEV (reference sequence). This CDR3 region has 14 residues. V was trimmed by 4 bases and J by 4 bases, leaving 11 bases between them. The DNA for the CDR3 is TGTGCCAGCAGTTCCCAGGACAAGAAAAACATTCAGTACTTC. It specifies CASSSQDKKNIQYF.

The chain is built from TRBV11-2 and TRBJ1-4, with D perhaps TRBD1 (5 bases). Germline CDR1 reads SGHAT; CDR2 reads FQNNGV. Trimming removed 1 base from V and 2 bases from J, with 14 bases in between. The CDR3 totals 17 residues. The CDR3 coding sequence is TGTGCCAGCAGCTTAGGGGGCTGGACGGTTACTAATGAAAAACTGTTTTTT. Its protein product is CASSLGGWTVTNEKLFF.

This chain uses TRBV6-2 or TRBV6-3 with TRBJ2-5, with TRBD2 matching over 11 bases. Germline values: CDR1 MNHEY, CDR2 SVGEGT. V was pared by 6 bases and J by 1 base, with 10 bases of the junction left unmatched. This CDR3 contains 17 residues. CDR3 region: CASSRLTGTSGQETQYF. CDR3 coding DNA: TGTGCCAGCAGCAGACTCACCGGGACTAGCGGCCAAGAGACCCAGTACTTC.

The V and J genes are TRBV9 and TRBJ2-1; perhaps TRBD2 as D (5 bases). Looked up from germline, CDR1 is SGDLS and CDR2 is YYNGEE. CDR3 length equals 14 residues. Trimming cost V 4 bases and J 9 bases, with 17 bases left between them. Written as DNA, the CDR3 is TGTGCCAGCAGCCCACCTGGTCGGGAATCTGAGCAGTTCTTC. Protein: CASSPPGRESEQFF.

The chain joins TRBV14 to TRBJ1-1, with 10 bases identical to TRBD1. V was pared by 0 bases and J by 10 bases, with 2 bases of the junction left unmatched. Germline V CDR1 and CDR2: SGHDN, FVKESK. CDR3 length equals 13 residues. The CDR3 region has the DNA TGTGCCAGCAGCCAAGATAGGACAGGGGGAGCTTTCTTT. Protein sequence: CASSQDRTGGAFF.

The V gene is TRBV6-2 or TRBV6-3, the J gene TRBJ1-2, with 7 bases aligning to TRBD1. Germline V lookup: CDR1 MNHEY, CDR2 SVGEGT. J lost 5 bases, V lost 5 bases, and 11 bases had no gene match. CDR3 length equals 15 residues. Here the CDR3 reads CASSQGQMGLYGYTF. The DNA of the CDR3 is TGTGCCAGCAGTCAGGGACAGATGGGATTATATGGCTACACCTTC.